Here is one T cell receptor beta chain with its context. Its target antigen remains unknown. Base-call qualities are not available, and no considerably larger clone is one nucleotide away. This specimen comes from a study of immune cell composition in non-small cell lung cancer (dated by TCRdb to 2016 to 2017). For the study in its entirety: To assign histologic subtype, which was mostly lung adenocarcinoma or squamous cell carcinoma, H&E was combined with p63, CK5, Napsin A and TTF-1 immunohistochemistry. Several tumour specimens with TCR-beta data were of rare histological subtypes and were excluded from the subtype comparisons. Using Adaptive Biotechnologies, the researchers ran TCR-beta sequencing on 34 paired NSCLC tumour and non-adjacent lung specimens, along with 26 tumour-only specimens. Supplementary cohort #1 consisted of around 9 lung adenocarcinoma cases with paired tumour/lung TCR-beta sequencing and with TIL populations generated to assess tumour reactivity. The investigation overall reported the following: No significant correlation was found between tumour TCR-beta clonality and smoking pack-years. Tumour-associated clones >0.5% were found in nearly half of NSCLC cases, namely in approximately 33% of adenocarcinomas versus 75% of squamous carcinomas. In around ten adenocarcinoma cases, a strong correlation was found between maximal tumour-associated clone frequency and TIL tumour reactivity, whereas no such correlation was found between overall clonality and TIL tumour reactivity. The reactivity cohort contained only around eleven cases, and the tumour-reactive clones were not shown to have sequences in common with the dominant in vivo tumour-associated clones.

CDR1 and CDR2 (MDHEN, SYDVKM) derive from the germline V gene. The CDR3, from cysteine to phenylalanine, totals 16 residues. CDR3 DNA only is kept here, 48 bases in frame from base 1. Clipping removes 5 bases from V and 4 bases from J, with 9 as the unmatched junction base count. TCR-beta CDR3 regions were amplified from genomic DNA by a two-step multiplex PCR, with the second step adding Illumina-compatible adaptors. As a commercial immunoSEQ service, TCR-beta immunosequencing was carried out on an Illumina platform. The published analysis was carried out like this. Repertoires were summarised by productive clonality and by Top 10 Clones, defined as the percentage of T-cell templates derived from the ten most frequent sequences. Values of productive clonality ranged from 0 to 1, with a monoclonal population indicated by a value of 1. Using log10 scatter plots, tumour-associated clones were identified as sequences that made up at least 0.1% of tumour T-cell templates yet were absent from the matched non-adjacent lung. Two-group comparisons used Student's t-tests, stages used ANOVA, and relationships used linear regression, analysed in GraphPad Prism7 and R. The table was pulled from immuneACCESS by TCRdb, which kept in-frame rearrangements only. Such tables lose some clones; where checked, under half of the loss comes from unresolved V genes, and the rest has no known cause. V and J calls plus clone size are reproduced from that table; the DNA served to infer D and trimming. The sample profile shows more than 15,000 clones; over 70% of them were found once. The ten biggest clones cover 7.5% to 10% of the sample.

Normal lung samples came from the same patient and consisted of non-adjacent lung tissue collected as far from the tumour as possible, at a distance of at least 3 cm. Genomic DNA was extracted with the QIAamp DNA kit from frozen aliquots of unsorted single-cell suspensions. Tissues were received within 2 hours of resection and were immediately processed into single-cell suspensions. Tissue was mechanically dissociated and enzymatically digested with DNase I, collagenase I and hyaluronidase for 25 to 30 minutes at 37 °C, then filtered and RBC-lysed. This same sample was also part of a study on CD4 T cells in lung cancer. From that second study: To find responses to candidate mutation-encoded neoepitopes, the study screened blood T cells from NSCLC patients and isolated neoantigen-specific CD4+ T-cell clones and TCRs. Tumor and non-adjacent lung tissue were obtained from a handful of patients undergoing curative-intent resections for stage I-III non-small cell lung cancer. Lung adenocarcinoma or squamous cell carcinoma was present in the resected patients, who were aged 60 to 69 at blood donation and were mostly former smokers. Treatments the patients had received before donating blood included platinum chemotherapy, and some of the patients were given nivolumab or pembrolizumab. Some blood-derived responses might reflect in vitro priming of naive T cells or cross-reactivity rather than memory responses to the cancer. The frequency of neoantigen-specific clonotypes in tumor resections, non-adjacent lung and cultured T-cell products was tracked by TCRB deep sequencing. TCRB sequence data were analyzed with the kit provider's software, and tumor enrichment of clonotype templates was tested with Fisher's exact test.

The TCR sequence derives from a human donor with non-small cell lung cancer. Recombination connected TRBV28 to TRBJ1-2; TRBD1 aligns with 11 central bases. The sequenced material came from non-adjacent lung tissue. The nucleotide sequence reads as follows: TGTGCCAGCAGTGAGATAGGGACAGGGGGATCCTATGGCTACACCTTC. Its protein product is CASSEIGTGGSYGYTF.